One and the same sample provided the 32 T cell receptor beta chains below, sequenced in a study of tumor-infiltrating lymphocytes in primary liver carcinoma. A constant-region primer primed TCR beta cDNA synthesis from roughly 510 ng of total RNA. Researchers made the TCR beta libraries by running three nested multiplex PCR rounds with slightly modified ARM-PCR. The opening two PCR rounds, ten to eleven cycles each, paired TRBV1-TRBV30 forward primers with a C-beta reverse primer. In TCRdb, the multiplex PCR reads were re-called with MiXCR into one record per CDR3 protein. The sample carries about 99,000 distinct CDR3 sequences, more than 60% recorded once. Both RNA and DNA were isolated together from roughly 20-30 mg of bulk tissue that had not been sorted. Sequencing used liver tumor tissue from sampling region 5. Sample subset: tumor region T5, tumor centre. These receptors were obtained from a woman aged 60 to 75 with primary liver carcinoma and hepatitis B virus infection.

This clonotype was seen once. The chain is built from TRBV5-1 and TRBJ1-4; 10 bases line up with TRBD1. The CDR3 spans 14 residues. CDR1 is SGHRS and CDR2 is YFSETQ in the germline V gene. The junction had 11 bases not matched to a gene; V was cut back by 8 bases and J by 10 bases. The chain's CDR3 is CASSVTGGSGKLFF. CDR3 DNA sequence: TGCGCCAGTAGCGTGACAGGGGGCTCCGGAAAACTGTTTTTT. Supplemented by reference TRBV5-1 and TRBJ1-4, the full variable domain reads KAGVTQTPRYLIKTRGQQVTLSCSPISGHRSVSWYQQTPGQGLQFLFEYFSETQRNKGNFPGRFSGRQFSNSRSEMNVSTLELGDSALYLCASSVTGGSGKLFFGSGTQLSVL.

About this clonotype: Given a much more abundant clone one base away, this may be a read error. The chain uses TRBV6-2 or TRBV6-3 and TRBJ2-1; 8 nucleotides match TRBD2. Germline V lookup: CDR1 MNHEY, CDR2 SVGEGT. V was clipped by 4 bases and J by 8 bases; unmatched bases: 10. CDR3 length: 15 residues. CDR3 nucleotides: TGTGCCAGCAGTTTCCGGGAGGGTCCTGTGGATGAGCAGTTCTTC. Translating it yields CASSFREGPVDEQFF.

About this clonotype: The conserved phenylalanine or tryptophan normally closing the CDR3 is absent here, so this likely arose from a read error. The chain recombines TRBV11-2 with TRBJ2-5; D perhaps matches TRBD2 (5 bases). This CDR3 region has 14 residues. Germline V CDR1 and CDR2: SGHAT, FQNNGV. V was clipped by 4 bases and J by 7 bases, with 16 bases between them. The CDR3 bases are TGTGCCAGCAGCTCAGTGAGAGGGCCGGGGACCCAGTACGTC. Translated, it gives CASSSVRGPGTQYV.

The rearrangement uses TRBV19 and TRBJ2-3; weak D call: TRBD2 (5 bases). The CDR3 has 15 amino acids. Trimming removed 8 bases at V and 0 bases at J, with 15 bases between. Germline V gene sequence: CDR1 LNHDA, CDR2 SQIVND (reference sequence). Written as DNA, the CDR3 is TGTGCCAGTTCTCGGGGTAGCGAGAGCACAGATACGCAGTATTTT. Translation: CASSRGSESTDTQYF. Full variable domain (outside the CDR3, taken from reference TRBV19 and TRBJ2-3): DGGITQSPKYLFRKEGQNVTLSCEQNLNHDAMYWYRQDPGQGLRLIYYSQIVNDFQKGDIAEGYSVSREKKESFPLTVTSAQKNPTAFYLCASSRGSESTDTQYFGPGTRLTVL.

This clonotype was observed a single time. The chain combines TRBV12-3 or TRBV12-4 with TRBJ2-2; tentatively, D is TRBD1 (5 bases). Trimming took off 1 base at V and 9 bases at J, with 9 bases between the two ends. The CDR3 consists of 13 residues. CDR3 protein: CASSLEVDRELFF. The DNA of the CDR3 is TGTGCCAGCAGTTTAGAGGTGGACAGGGAGCTGTTTTTT.

The CDR3 is CASINQQGAIKGYTF. The CDR3 region has the DNA TGTGCCAGCATCAATCAACAGGGGGCGATTAAAGGCTACACCTTC. The genes are TRBV28 and TRBJ1-2, with 9 bases fitting TRBD1. CDR1 is MDHEN and CDR2 is SYDVKM in the germline V gene. The CDR3 sequence is 15 residues long. The J segment lost 8 bases and the V segment lost 7 bases, leaving 14 bases of the junction unmatched.

This clonotype was picked up many times. The gene calls are TRBV7-8 and TRBJ2-7, with unresolved D. V was cut by 4 bases and J by 2 bases, with 12 bases left in between. CDR1 and CDR2 (germline): SGHVS, FQNEAQ. The CDR3 length is 14 residues. CDR3 sequence: CASSSRGGAYEQYF. DNA of the CDR3: TGTGCCAGCAGCTCCCGTGGCGGTGCCTACGAGCAGTACTTC.

Notes on this clonotype: Relative to the germline gene, one junction end is altered; a read error may explain this. J is TRBJ1-2 and V is TRBV11-2, with D possibly being TRBD1 (5 bases). Germline CDR1 is SGHAT and CDR2 is FQNNGV. CDR3 size: 17 residues. DNA of the CDR3: TGTGCCAGCAGGTTAGGTCCGATCAGGGTGCTGCGCTATGGCTACACCTTC. It codes for CASRLGPIRVLRYGYTF. Full variable domain (rest looked up from reference TRBV11-2 and TRBJ1-2): EAGVAQSPRYKIIEKRQSVAFWCNPISGHATLYWYQQILGQGPKLLIQFQNNGVVDDSQLPKDRFSAERLKGVDSTLKIQPAKLEDSAVYLCASRLGPIRVLRYGYTFGSGTRLTVV.

About this clonotype itself: Relative to the germline gene, one junction end is altered; a read error may explain this. This chain joins TRBV5-6 and TRBJ2-3; no clear D gene. Germline V gene lookup returns CDR1 SGHDT and CDR2 YYEEEE. The CDR3 is made up of 12 amino acids. The CDR3 DNA is TGTGCCAGCAGCTTGGCCTGGTCTACGCAGTGTTTT. Translating gives CASSLAWSTQCF. The whole variable domain, filled in from reference TRBV5-6 and TRBJ2-3, reads DAGVTQSPTHLIKTRGQQVTLRCSPKSGHDTVSWYQQALGQGPQFIFQYYEEEERQRGNFPDRFSGHQFPNYSSELNVNALLLGDSALYLCASSLAWSTQCFGPGTRLTVL.

There are a few counts of this clonotype. The chain carries TRBV20-1 and TRBJ1-3; weak D call: TRBD1 (5 bases). Trimming removed 5 bases at V and 8 bases at J, with 19 bases between. Germline CDR1 reads DFQATT; CDR2 reads SNEGSKA (reference sequence). The CDR3 spans 14 residues. The DNA for the CDR3 is TGCAGTGCTCGTGACGGGGGGGTAATTGACACCATATATTTT. Translating it yields CSARDGGVIDTIYF.

On this clonotype: Its ends do not fully match the called genes, so a read error is possible. The chain links TRBV2 to TRBJ1-6; tentatively, D is TRBD1 (6 bases). The CDR3 has 15 amino acids. CDR1 SNHLY and CDR2 FYNNEI come from the germline V gene. The CDR3 DNA reads TGTGCCAACAGTGACCCAGGGGACCCGGTTTCACCCCTCCACTTT. Translated, it gives CANSDPGDPVSPLHF.

This clonotype was counted ten times or more. V and J are TRBV5-1 and TRBJ2-5; TRBD2 aligns across 10 bases. V lost 0 bases to trimming and J lost 2 bases; unmatched junction nucleotides: 4. This CDR3 has 16 amino acids. CDR1 is SGHRS, CDR2 YFSETQ, per germline. This chain's CDR3 is CASSLVGTSAQETQYF. CDR3 bases: TGCGCCAGCAGCTTGGTTGGGACTAGCGCGCAAGAGACCCAGTACTTC.

The gene calls are TRBV6-6 and TRBJ2-7, with a weak D call TRBD2 (7 bases). This CDR3 is 17 amino acids long. CDR1 and CDR2 (germline): MNHNY, SVGAGI (reference sequence). Trimming took off 7 bases at V and 3 bases at J, with 25 bases between the two ends. Here the CDR3 reads CASTASGQTWGHYEQYF. The CDR3 coding sequence is TGTGCCAGCACTGCTAGCGGACAAACTTGGGGACACTACGAGCAGTACTTC.

This clonotype has only a few counts. This sequence may be a read error, since a much larger clone differs from it by one base. The chain couples TRBV28 to TRBJ1-1; no reliable D call. Germline V gene lookup returns CDR1 MDHEN and CDR2 SYDVKM. The CDR3 runs to 12 residues. V dropped 6 bases and J dropped 0 bases, with 5 bases sitting between them. As DNA, the CDR3 is TGTGCCAGCAGGGGATTGAACACTGAAGCTTTCTTT. Amino acids: CASRGLNTEAFF.

The gene calls are TRBV28 and TRBJ1-1, with D possibly matching TRBD1 (5 bases). Trimming took 4 bases from V and 0 from J, leaving 12 bases between them. Germline CDR1 reads MDHEN; CDR2 reads SYDVKM. The CDR3 runs 15 residues. CDR3 nucleotides: TGTGCCAGCAGTTCAATGGTCAGGGTGAACACTGAAGCTTTCTTT. This gives the protein CASSSMVRVNTEAFF.

Details on this clonotype: A much larger clone lies one base from this, so it may be a read error. This chain's CDR3 is CASSLDLAGGGEQYF. The CDR3 coding sequence is TGCGCCAGCAGCTTGGATCTAGCGGGAGGAGGCGAGCAGTACTTC. V gene TRBV5-1 combines with J gene TRBJ2-7, with TRBD2 matching 11 bases. With 0 bases clipped from V and 6 bases from J, the junction kept 5 bases outside the gene matches. CDR1 is SGHRS and CDR2 is YFSETQ in the germline V gene. The CDR3 consists of 15 residues.

This clonotype was observed once. A junction end diverges from the germline sequence, so it may reflect a read error. The chain carries TRBV11-2 and TRBJ2-1, with TRBD2 as a possible D gene (6 bases). Germline CDR1 reads SGHAT; CDR2 reads FQNNGV. The CDR3 spans 17 residues. CDR3 nucleotides: TGTACCAGCAGCTTAGGTCTGGTAGCAGGAGGGCCGAATAAGCAGTTCTTC. Its protein is CTSSLGLVAGGPNKQFF. Filled out from reference TRBV11-2 and TRBJ2-1, the complete variable domain reads EAGVAQSPRYKIIEKRQSVAFWCNPISGHATLYWYQQILGQGPKLLIQFQNNGVVDDSQLPKDRFSAERLKGVDSTLKIQPAKLEDSAVYLCTSSLGLVAGGPNKQFFGPGTRLTVL.

Notes on this clonotype: A much bigger clone sits one base away, suggesting this may be a read error. The chain recombines TRBV6-1 with TRBJ2-3; D possibly corresponds to TRBD2 (5 bases). Germline CDR1 MNHNS, CDR2 SASEGT. V lost 8 bases and J 6 bases, leaving 21 bases between the germline ends. The CDR3 has 15 amino acids. In nucleotides, the CDR3 is TGTGCCAGCGGTTACGGGCGGGCTCATACGGATACGCAGTATTTT. Residues: CASGYGRAHTDTQYF.

This clonotype was observed a single time. The chain's CDR3 is CASNASGTTDTQYF. DNA for the CDR3: TGTGCCAGCAATGCTAGCGGTACCACAGATACGCAGTATTTT. The V call is TRBV5-4, the J call TRBJ2-3, with 7 bases matching TRBD2. Per germline, CDR1 SGHNT and CDR2 YYREEE (reference sequence). The V segment lost 6 bases and the J segment 2 bases; nucleotides outside the gene matches: 6. CDR3 length equals 14 residues.

As concerns this clonotype: This may stem from a read error, because a much larger clone lies one nucleotide away. The V call is TRBV28, the J call TRBJ2-7; D ambiguous. The CDR3 has 15 amino acids. CDR1 is MDHEN, CDR2 SYDVKM, per germline. CDR3 in DNA: TGTGCCAGCAGCTCAGTGGTCGCAAGCTCCTACAAGCAGTACTTC. Translation gives CASSSVVASSYKQYF.

With respect to this clonotype: One junction end disagrees with the germline gene, perhaps due to a read error. The chain couples TRBV10-2 to TRBJ2-7, with D possibly matching TRBD2 (6 bases). This CDR3 is 14 amino acids long. Per the germline V gene, CDR1 is WSHSY and CDR2 is SAAADI. CDR3 in amino acids: CASSVRSGSYEQYF. CDR3 coding DNA: TGCGCCAGCAGTGTACGAAGCGGGTCCTATGAGCAGTACTTC.

Regarding this clonotype: Its ends do not fully match the called genes, so a read error is possible. For the CDR3, the DNA is TGTGCCAGCAGTTTGGATGGGGGAGATCACTCTTACGAGCGGTACTTC. Protein sequence: CASSLDGGDHSYERYF. The J gene is TRBJ2-7, the V gene TRBV5-6; D assignment may be TRBD1 or TRBD2 (5 bases each). Germline V lookup: CDR1 SGHDT, CDR2 YYEEEE. CDR3 length: 16 amino acids.

This clonotype was detected ten times or more. This rearrangement joins TRBV5-4 to TRBJ1-2; 9 nucleotides agree with TRBD1. The V segment lost 4 bases and the J segment 8 bases; nucleotides outside the gene matches: 9. Germline V lookup: CDR1 SGHNT, CDR2 YYREEE (reference sequence). The CDR3 loop spans 14 amino acids. CDR3 loop: CASSRDREVRGYTF. DNA of the CDR3: TGTGCCAGCAGCCGGGACAGGGAAGTACGGGGCTACACCTTC.

Note on this clonotype: In this CDR3 the conserved last residue, phenylalanine or tryptophan, is missing, so a read error is likely. The DNA is left out, because the CDR3 cannot be placed on it with certainty; the CDR3 is given as TCRdb lists it. The V gene is TRBV6-6, the J gene TRBJ2-1; TRBD2 reflects the table's D call only, with no check against the DNA. The CDR3 comprises 17 residues, both ends counted. The germline V gene encodes CDR1 MNHNY and CDR2 SVGAGI (reference sequence). CDR3 amino acids: CASSAGTSGSWVDEQLL.

This chain connects TRBV11-2 to TRBJ2-1; D ambiguous. Trimming shortened V by 0 bases and J by 10 bases, and 10 bases separated the two germline ends. The CDR3 is 13 residues long. Germline assignment: CDR1 SGHAT and CDR2 FQNNGV. The CDR3 DNA reads as TGTGCCAGCAGCTTAGAAACGCGAGGAGAGCAGTTCTTC. It codes for CASSLETRGEQFF.

The V and J genes are TRBV11-2 and TRBJ2-1; the D gene could be TRBD1 or TRBD2 (5 bases each). Germline CDR1 is SGHAT and CDR2 is FQNNGV. The length of the CDR3 is 16 residues. V was shortened by 0 bases and J by 16 bases, with 25 bases between the two germline ends. The CDR3 DNA reads as TGTGCCAGCAGCTTAGATCTGACGGGTGGGGGTGATGGGCACTTCTTC. Protein product: CASSLDLTGGGDGHFF. The full variable domain, rest sourced from reference TRBV11-2 and TRBJ2-1, is EAGVAQSPRYKIIEKRQSVAFWCNPISGHATLYWYQQILGQGPKLLIQFQNNGVVDDSQLPKDRFSAERLKGVDSTLKIQPAKLEDSAVYLCASSLDLTGGGDGHFFGPGTRLTVL.

This clonotype turned up a few times. J is TRBJ2-7 and V is TRBV5-1; 11 bases are a match to TRBD2. The ends lost 4 bases at V and 2 bases at J; junction bases unmatched: 2. CDR1 and CDR2 (germline): SGHRS, YFSETQ. The CDR3 contains 14 residues. CDR3 DNA: TGCGCCAGCAGCCGTAGCGGGAGGGCCTACGAGCAGTACTTC. It is translated as CASSRSGRAYEQYF.

As to this clonotype: Given a much more abundant clone one base away, this may be a read error. This chain links TRBV10-3 with TRBJ1-1; D is possibly TRBD1 (5 bases). Germline V CDR1 and CDR2: ENHRY, SYGVKD. This CDR3 spans 14 amino acids. CDR3: CTISDRQLNTEAFF. The CDR3, as DNA: TGTACCATCAGTGATCGACAGTTGAACACTGAAGCTTTCTTT.

The rearrangement links TRBV11-2 to TRBJ2-3; D is ambiguous. This CDR3 region has 13 residues. Germline V CDR1 and CDR2: SGHAT, FQNNGV. The CDR3 spells CISSLDRGDTQYF. Written as DNA, the CDR3 is TGTATCAGTAGCTTAGATCGAGGAGATACGCAGTATTTT.

Worth noting for this clonotype: Its ends do not fully match the called genes, so a read error is possible. The chain employs TRBV11-2 and TRBJ2-3; 7 bases are shared with TRBD2. Germline CDR1 reads SGHAT; CDR2 reads FQNNGV. This CDR3 region has 15 residues. The CDR3 DNA reads TGTGCCTGCAGGCCCTCTGCGACTAGCACAGATACACAGTGTTTT. Residues: CACRPSATSTDTQCF.

To note about this clonotype: A single base separates this from a much larger clone, so it may be a read error. V usage is TRBV14 and J usage is TRBJ2-4; D perhaps matches TRBD1 (5 bases). The V and J ends lost 3 bases and 0 bases respectively, with 12 bases between them. In germline, CDR1 is SGHDN, CDR2 FVKESK. This CDR3 has 16 residues. The CDR3 sequence: CASSHSTGVAKNIQYF. The CDR3 coding sequence is TGTGCCAGCAGCCACAGTACAGGAGTAGCCAAAAACATTCAGTACTTC. The variable domain in full, completed from reference TRBV14 and TRBJ2-4, reads EAGVTQFPSHSVIEKGQTVTLRCDPISGHDNLYWYRRVMGKEIKFLLHFVKESKQDESGMPNNRFLAERTGGTYSTLKVQPAELEDSGVYFCASSHSTGVAKNIQYFGAGTRLSVL.

Remarks on this clonotype: The junction does not match germline at one end; this may be a read error. The CDR3 protein is CASSLPQEPTGELFF. CDR3 DNA sequence: TGTGCCAGCAGCCTTCCGCAAGAACCGACCGGGGAGCTGTTTTTC. This rearrangement joins TRBV11-2 to TRBJ2-2, with D possibly matching TRBD2 (5 bases). Germline V CDR1 and CDR2: SGHAT, FQNNGV. CDR3 length: 15 amino acids.